These 8 T cell receptor beta chains were sequenced from one sample in a study of blood T cell repertoires in COVID-19. Clones were read by immunoSEQ multiplex PCR, and TCRdb kept only the in-frame ones, dropping some. The profile shows 150,000 to 200,000 clones, roughly 85% of them singletons. Sequencing was carried out using PBMCs or T cells enriched from blood (not recorded which). The receptors were sampled from a woman between 45 and 60 years old who had recovered from COVID-19.

The rearrangement uses TRBV27 and TRBJ1-2; D is ambiguous. Trimming took off 3 bases at V and 8 bases at J, with 13 bases between the two ends. The CDR3 spans 13 residues. Per the germline V gene, CDR1 is MNHEY and CDR2 is SMNVEV (reference sequence). The CDR3 here is CASSFSNRNGYTF. CDR3 DNA: TGTGCCAGCAGTTTCTCCAACAGAAACGGCTACACCTTC.

The chain recombines TRBV19 with TRBJ1-1; no firm D call. This CDR3 has 14 amino acids. Trimming pared 7 bases from V and 4 bases from J, leaving 16 bases between. In germline, CDR1 is LNHDA, CDR2 SQIVND (reference sequence). The CDR3 DNA sequence: TGTGCCAGTATGTGGGAGGCTAGGAGCACTGAAGCTTTCTTT. This codes for CASMWEARSTEAFF.

This rearrangement joins TRBV5-1 to TRBJ2-1; D is ambiguous. V lost 0 bases to trimming and J lost 12 bases, with 10 bases between them. The CDR3 extends over 12 amino acids. Germline assignment: CDR1 SGHRS and CDR2 YFSETQ. The CDR3 DNA sequence: TGCGCCAGCAGCTTGGCAAATGCGGCGCAGTTCTTC. This codes for CASSLANAAQFF.

This clone has a single count. The chain carries TRBV12-3 or TRBV12-4 and TRBJ1-2; 9 bases fit TRBD1. The junction had 8 bases not matched to a gene; V was cut back by 7 bases and J by 8 bases. The CDR3 has 13 amino acids. This chain's CDR3 is CASTEQGATGYTF. The CDR3 DNA sequence: TGTGCCAGCACCGAACAGGGGGCGACCGGCTACACCTTC.

The J gene is TRBJ2-5, the V gene TRBV3-1 (or the pseudogene TRBV3-2), with TRBD2 as a possible D gene (7 bases). The CDR3 is 18 residues long. CDR1 and CDR2 from the germline V gene are LGHDT and YNNKEL (reference sequence). Trimming took off 4 bases at V and 7 bases at J, with 28 bases between the two ends. The CDR3 nucleotides read TGTGCCAGCAGCCCAAGAACACGGGGGGCTCTCAATTGGGGGACCCAGTACTTC. Its protein product is CASSPRTRGALNWGTQYF.

V gene TRBV6-5 combines with J gene TRBJ2-3, with 9 nucleotides matching TRBD2. V dropped 6 bases and J dropped 6; count of bases not matched to a gene: 10. Looked up from germline, CDR1 is MNHEY and CDR2 is SVGAGI. This CDR3 has 15 residues. The CDR3 loop reads CASSSLAGGRDTQYF. CDR3 nucleotides: TGTGCCAGCAGCTCTCTCGCGGGAGGGCGGGATACGCAGTATTTT.

The V call is TRBV11-3, the J call TRBJ2-3, with D perhaps TRBD2 (5 bases). CDR1 SGHNT and CDR2 YENEEA come from the germline V gene. CDR3 length: 15 amino acids. V dropped 5 bases and J dropped 0 bases, with 12 bases sitting between them. The CDR3 nucleotides read TGTGCCAGCAGCCCCGGACTGACTAGCACAGATACGCAGTATTTT. Residues: CASSPGLTSTDTQYF.

The chain joins TRBV9 to TRBJ2-2; D call uncertain. There are 15 residues in the CDR3. Germline V gives CDR1 SGDLS, CDR2 YYNGEE. V lost 0 bases and J lost 2, with 8 bases in between. CDR3 region: CASSVGVVNTGELFF. The CDR3 region has the DNA TGTGCCAGCAGCGTAGGAGTAGTCAACACCGGGGAGCTGTTTTTT.